These 20 T cell receptor beta chains originate from one sample sequenced in a study of chronic HIV infection and antiretroviral therapy. TCRdb re-derived calls from the 5' RACE reads in MiXCR, one entry per CDR3 protein. Of more than 30,000 distinct CDR3 sequences listed, roughly 9.1% are singletons. Input material: peripheral blood. The origin of the receptors is an adult who had HIV and had not received antiretroviral therapy, or was an uninfected healthy control (not recorded which).

In its sample, this clonotype was seen a few times. V usage is TRBV15 and J usage is TRBJ2-3; D is uncertain. V was shortened by 2 bases and J by 3 bases, with 12 bases between the two germline ends. Germline V gives CDR1 LNHNV, CDR2 YYDKDF (reference sequence). This CDR3 is 15 amino acids long. In DNA form, the CDR3 reads TGTGCCACCAGCAGACTATGGAGAGGTACAGATACGCAGTATTTT. This gives the protein CATSRLWRGTDTQYF.

This clonotype has a count of ten or more. In DNA, the CDR3 is TGTGCCAGCAGCCCTAGGACAGGGATGGTATGGGGGAGCAATCAGCCCCAGCATTTT. It yields the protein CASSPRTGMVWGSNQPQHF. The chain recombines TRBV6-2 or TRBV6-3 with TRBJ1-5, with TRBD1 identical over 8 bases. Trimming cost V 6 bases and J 1 base; bases outside gene matches: 17. The germline V gene has CDR1 MNHEY and CDR2 SVGEGT. The CDR3 consists of 19 residues.

The table lists this clonotype with a few counts. V gene TRBV12-5 combines with J gene TRBJ1-3; a possible D gene is TRBD1 (6 bases). CDR1 is LGHNT, CDR2 FRNRAP, per germline. This CDR3 region has 16 residues. V was shortened by 3 bases and J by 2 bases, with 14 bases between the two germline ends. The CDR3 protein is CASGFSGVEAGNTIYF. CDR3 DNA: TGTGCTAGTGGTTTCTCAGGGGTGGAAGCTGGAAACACCATATATTTT.

This clonotype was recorded at least ten times. The chain is built from TRBV10-3 and TRBJ2-3; D remains unclear. CDR3 length: 16 residues. CDR1 ENHRY and CDR2 SYGVKD come from the germline V gene. The V end was cut by 0 bases, the J end by 7 bases, with 17 bases between. The CDR3 spells CAISESSGGVTHTQYF. In nucleotides, the CDR3 is TGTGCCATCAGTGAGTCTAGTGGCGGTGTCACGCATACGCAGTATTTT.

This clonotype was detected ten times or more. V gene TRBV6-5 combines with J gene TRBJ2-7; 8 positions agree with TRBD1. The CDR3 sequence is 15 residues long. Germline V gene sequence: CDR1 MNHEY, CDR2 SVGAGI. J gave up 2 bases and V 6 bases, and 9 bases lay outside the gene matches. This chain's CDR3 is CASRKTQGETYEQYF. The CDR3 DNA follows: TGTGCCAGCAGAAAAACACAGGGGGAAACCTACGAGCAGTACTTC.

In its sample, this clonotype was seen a few times. J is TRBJ1-1 and V is TRBV5-6, with a tentative D call TRBD1 (6 bases). V was cut by 3 bases and J by 0 bases, with 18 bases left in between. CDR1 and CDR2 (germline): SGHDT, YYEEEE. The CDR3 has 17 residues. For the CDR3, the DNA is TGTGCCAGCAGCTCGTCGGTACAGGGAAACCTGAACACTGAAGCTTTCTTT. Its protein product is CASSSSVQGNLNTEAFF.

This clonotype has a handful of counts. The V and J genes are TRBV7-7 and TRBJ2-2; D call uncertain. Trimming removed 1 base from V and 6 bases from J, with 12 bases in between. The CDR3 consists of 15 residues. Germline V gene data show CDR1 as SSHAT and CDR2 as FNYEAQ (reference sequence). The CDR3 region is CASSLVSGRAGELFF. The CDR3 DNA follows: TGTGCCAGCAGCTTAGTCTCCGGAAGAGCCGGGGAGCTGTTTTTT.

This clonotype was found many times. This sequence joins TRBV5-6 and TRBJ2-7, with 11 bases that match TRBD2. Germline CDR1 reads SGHDT; CDR2 reads YYEEEE. Losses at the gene ends were 2 bases for V and 6 bases for J; bases not matched to a gene: 4. The CDR3 sequence is 14 residues long. The CDR3 reads CASSLLAGVSEQYF. Written as DNA, the CDR3 is TGTGCCAGCAGCTTACTAGCGGGGGTTTCCGAGCAGTACTTC.

This clonotype was observed at least ten times. V usage is TRBV7-2 and J usage is TRBJ1-2; no reliable D call. CDR3 size: 11 residues. Trimming shortened V by 4 bases and J by 0 bases, and 0 bases separated the two germline ends. Germline V gives CDR1 SGHTA, CDR2 FQGNSA. The CDR3, as DNA: TGTGCCAGCAGCTCTAACTATGGCTACACCTTC. Protein sequence: CASSSNYGYTF.

This clonotype was counted a single time. The chain carries TRBV29-1 and TRBJ2-1; 8 bases fit TRBD1. The CDR3 runs to 15 residues. V lost 7 bases to trimming and J lost 5 bases; unmatched junction nucleotides: 13. The V gene's germline CDR1 is SQVTM and CDR2 ANQGSEA. CDR3 coding DNA: TGCAGCGCCGAAATCCGACAGGGGAAAAACAATGAGCAGTTCTTC. Translating it yields CSAEIRQGKNNEQFF.

A note on this clonotype: The junction departs from germline at one end; a sequencing error may be responsible. The chain links TRBV20-1 to TRBJ1-2, with 8 positions matching TRBD1. The CDR3 is made up of 13 amino acids. Looked up from germline, CDR1 is DFQATT and CDR2 is SNEGSKA (reference sequence). CDR3 in DNA: TGCAGTGCTAGAGGACAGGGGAACTATGGCGACACCTTC. Translating gives CSARGQGNYGDTF.

This clonotype was observed at least ten times. The V gene is TRBV12-3 or TRBV12-4, the J gene TRBJ2-6; perhaps TRBD1 as D (5 bases). Trimming stripped 5 bases from V and 4 bases from J, with 9 bases between. CDR3 length: 14 amino acids. The chain's CDR3 is CASSPGSGANVLTF. CDR3 nucleotides: TGTGCCAGCAGTCCAGGGTCCGGGGCCAACGTCCTGACTTTC.

Ten or more counts support this clonotype. The chain uses TRBV2 and TRBJ1-1; perhaps TRBD1 as D (6 bases). Trimming removed 4 bases from V and 2 bases from J, with 17 bases in between. This CDR3 comprises 16 residues. CDR1 and CDR2 from the germline V gene are SNHLY and FYNNEI. CDR3 nucleotides: TGTGCCAGCAGTGTTCAGGGGACCCGGCTAAACACTGAAGCTTTCTTT. This translates into CASSVQGTRLNTEAFF.

This clonotype was counted at least ten times. The gene calls are TRBV11-1 and TRBJ2-1; D is ambiguous. CDR1 is SGHAT, CDR2 FQDESV, per germline (reference sequence). V was cut by 8 bases and J by 9 bases, with 17 bases left in between. The CDR3 extends over 13 amino acids. CDR3 sequence reads: CASSVILGGEQFF. As DNA, the CDR3 is TGTGCCAGCTCGGTGATCCTCGGCGGTGAGCAGTTCTTC.

As for this clonotype: This may arise from a read error, as a much more abundant clone is one base away. The chain couples TRBV5-1 to TRBJ1-1; 7 bases are a match to TRBD1. CDR1 and CDR2 (germline): SGHRS, YFSETQ. CDR3 size: 14 residues. This chain's CDR3 is CAGSSGQAITEAFF. The CDR3 region has the DNA TGCGCCGGCAGCTCCGGACAGGCAATCACTGAAGCTTTCTTT. Drawing the rest from reference TRBV5-1 and TRBJ1-1, the complete variable domain is KAGVTQTPRYLIKTRGQQVTLSCSPISGHRSVSWYQQTPGQGLQFLFEYFSETQRNKGNFPGRFSGRQFSNSRSEMNVSTLELGDSALYLCAGSSGQAITEAFFGQGTRLTVV.

The gene calls are TRBV2 and TRBJ1-5, with D unresolved. This CDR3 region has 14 residues. Deletions cut 6 bases from V and 3 bases from J, with 12 bases between. The germline gives CDR1 SNHLY, CDR2 FYNNEI. The CDR3 protein is CASSLDGSNQPQHF. CDR3 nucleotide sequence: TGTGCCAGCAGCCTTGACGGCTCCAATCAGCCCCAGCATTTT.

This sequence joins TRBV28 and TRBJ2-3, with a weak D call TRBD2 (6 bases). V lost 3 bases to trimming and J lost 7 bases, with 17 bases between them. The CDR3 extends over 15 amino acids. Germline lookup yields CDR1 MDHEN and CDR2 SYDVKM. The CDR3 sequence: CASSFQGLGQYTQYF. CDR3 in DNA: TGTGCCAGCAGTTTCCAGGGACTGGGGCAGTATACGCAGTATTTT.

This clonotype was recorded a few times. This chain links TRBV24-1 with TRBJ2-3, with D possibly matching TRBD1 (5 bases). V was shortened by 7 bases and J by 2 bases, with 9 bases between the two germline ends. The germline CDR1 and CDR2 sequences are KGHDR and SFDVKD. The CDR3 is 13 amino acids. The CDR3 here is CATRDINTDTQYF. In nucleotides, the CDR3 is TGTGCCACCAGGGACATCAACACAGATACGCAGTATTTT.

Only a few counts were recorded for this clonotype. The V call is TRBV6-6, the J call TRBJ1-1; D uncertain. V was pared by 1 base and J by 3 bases, with 9 bases between. The germline gives CDR1 MNHNY, CDR2 SVGAGI (reference sequence). This CDR3 has 14 residues. The CDR3: CASSYFLRDTEAFF. The CDR3 region has the DNA TGTGCCAGCAGTTACTTCCTGAGGGACACTGAAGCTTTCTTT.

This clonotype was recorded a few times. The CDR3 protein is CASGGGLNTEAFF. CDR3 nucleotides: TGTGCCAGCGGCGGAGGGCTGAACACTGAAGCTTTCTTT. The V gene is TRBV11-2, the J gene TRBJ1-1; D remains ambiguous. CDR3 size: 13 residues. The V gene's germline CDR1 is SGHAT and CDR2 FQNNGV. With 8 bases removed from V and 0 bases from J, the gap between germline ends came to 10 bases.